This T cell receptor beta chain was observed in a study of T-cell memory formation after mild COVID-19. Study-wide results and caveats: Certain responding clones were present in pre-infection memory, suggesting participation of cross-reactive memory.

The CDR3 length is 16 residues. Germline CDR1 and CDR2: SEHNR and FQNEAQ (reference sequence). V trimming: 2 bases; J trimming: 0 bases; junction bases outside the gene matches: 4. Of note for this clonotype: Antigen unknown.

TCRdb processed the 5' RACE reads anew with MiXCR; each CDR3 protein has one entry. The sample has 400,000 or so distinct CDR3 sequences; around 20% are singletons. The source of this sequence is an adult woman who had mild COVID-19 (a few samples of this study predate the infection). Cell type and time point are not known. Sequencing used PBMCs or a T cell subset sorted from them (not recorded which). The chain recombines TRBV7-9 with TRBJ2-7, with 10 bases matching TRBD1. DNA of the CDR3: TGTGCCAGCAGCTTAAGGGACAGGGGTAGCTCCTACGAGCAGTACTTC. Translating gives CASSLRDRGSSYEQYF.